This T cell receptor beta chain came from a study of blood T cell repertoires in COVID-19. Germline V gives CDR1 LGHNA, CDR2 YNFKEQ. Trimming left V 6 bases short and J 10 bases short, with 10 bases between. CDR3 length equals 11 residues. Clones were sequenced by immunoSEQ multiplex PCR, and TCRdb holds only the in-frame ones, with some missing. The sample lists more than 300,000 clones; around 87% were seen once. This chain links TRBV4-2 with TRBJ2-1; possible D gene TRBD1, 6 bases. The sequence derives from a man aged 40-55 years in a cohort exposed to, infected with or recovered from COVID-19 (not recorded which). Sample: PBMCs or T cells enriched from blood (not recorded which). CDR3 DNA sequence: TGTGCCAGCAGTAATACAGGGGAGCAGTTCTTC. It specifies CASSNTGEQFF.